Listed here are 5 T cell receptor beta chains from one sample, sequenced in a study of blood T cells in healthy people across ages. A second roughly 6 to 11 cycle PCR used barcoded and J-beta primers. TCRdb reanalysed the 5' RACE reads using MiXCR and keeps one entry per CDR3 protein. The repertoire holds 700,000 to 1,000,000 distinct CDR3 sequences, with 44% as singletons. The sequenced material came from blood. The receptor set was obtained from a man between 60 and 75 years old in good health.

The chain uses TRBV10-3 and TRBJ1-2, with D possibly being TRBD1 (5 bases). Germline-derived CDR1 and CDR2 are ENHRY and SYGVKD. The CDR3 consists of 14 residues. The V end lost 6 bases, the J end lost 8 bases, and 19 bases lay between the germline ends. CDR3 DNA sequence: TGTGCCATCAGCGAAGACCAAGGGGCGGCAGGCTACACCTTC. Translated: CAISEDQGAAGYTF.

This rearrangement joins TRBV7-9 to TRBJ1-2, with 10 bases that match TRBD1. Looked up from germline, CDR1 is SEHNR and CDR2 is FQNEAQ (reference sequence). The CDR3 sequence is 15 residues long. J lost 5 bases, V lost 0 bases, and 3 bases had no gene match. CDR3 DNA sequence: TGTGCCAGCAGCTTAGCGACAGGGGGCGCGTATGGCTACACCTTC. It translates to CASSLATGGAYGYTF.

As concerns this clonotype: A much bigger clone sits one base away, suggesting this may be a read error. This chain uses TRBV5-1 with TRBJ2-7; the D gene is possibly TRBD1 (6 bases). Germline V gives CDR1 SGHRS, CDR2 YFSETQ. The CDR3 spans 12 residues. The CDR3 region has the DNA TGCACCAGCAGAACAGGGAACTACGAGCAGTACTTC. It translates to CTSRTGNYEQYF.

The V and J genes are TRBV20-1 and TRBJ2-1, with TRBD1 matching 7 bases. V shed 0 bases and J 10 bases; nucleotides not matched to a gene: 3. The CDR3 runs 12 residues. Germline V CDR1 and CDR2: DFQATT, SNEGSKA (reference sequence). DNA for the CDR3: TGCAGTGCTAGAGATCAGGGACAGGAGCAGTTCTTC. Translated: CSARDQGQEQFF.

The chain joins TRBV2 to TRBJ2-7, with D perhaps TRBD1 or TRBD2 (5 bases each). From germline, CDR1 is SNHLY and CDR2 FYNNEI. Trimming shortened V by 5 bases and J by 0 bases, and 14 bases separated the two germline ends. The CDR3 has 15 amino acids. The CDR3 coding sequence is TGTGCCAGCAGTACCCGGGACCGCCTCTCCTACGAGCAGTACTTC. Translating gives CASSTRDRLSYEQYF. The entire variable domain, with the rest obtained from reference TRBV2 and TRBJ2-7, is as follows: EPEVTQTPSHQVTQMGQEVILRCVPISNHLYFYWYRQILGQKVEFLVSFYNNEISEKSEIFDDQFSVERPDGSNFTLKIRSTKLEDSAMYFCASSTRDRLSYEQYFGPGTRLTVT.